These 23 T cell receptor beta chains were sequenced from one sample in a study of CD8+ T cells in alopecia areata. Treatment in this sample: oral pan-JAK inhibitor, 5-10 mg twice daily. TCR sequencing used cDNA made by reverse transcription of extracted RNA. Method: immunoSEQ multiplex PCR; TCRdb's copy keeps in-frame clones and lacks some. The table records about 300,000 clones, 55% to 70% of them present only once. The sequences come from CD4+ T cells sorted from blood, collected at week 24, from a patient treated with tofacitinib. These receptors were obtained from a human donor with alopecia areata.

This rearrangement joins TRBV2 to TRBJ2-5; maybe TRBD2 (6 bases). Germline loops: CDR1 SNHLY, CDR2 FYNNEI. Deletions cut 6 bases from V and 2 bases from J, with 10 bases between. The CDR3 has 13 amino acids. As DNA, the CDR3 is TGTGCCAGCAGCCGACTAGATCAAGAGACCCAGTACTTC. This translates into CASSRLDQETQYF.

This clone has a single count. CDR3 sequence: CASSPGHANYGYTF. DNA for the CDR3: TGCGCCAGCAGCCCCGGACACGCTAACTATGGCTACACCTTC. V is TRBV5-1 and J is TRBJ1-2, with D possibly being TRBD1 (5 bases). The ends were cut back, 4 bases at V and 0 bases at J, with 10 bases in the middle. The CDR3 covers 14 residues. The germline V gene has CDR1 SGHRS and CDR2 YFSETQ.

This sequence joins TRBV9 and TRBJ1-2; the D is unclear. The V and J ends lost 4 bases and 6 bases respectively, with 16 bases between them. This CDR3 region has 14 residues. The V gene's germline CDR1 is SGDLS and CDR2 YYNGEE. CDR3 protein: CASSPRPTMDGYTF. Written as DNA, the CDR3 is TGTGCCAGCAGCCCCCGGCCGACAATGGATGGCTACACCTTC.

In this sample, this clone turned up a few times. The chain's CDR3 is CSVAQGETEAFF. The CDR3 region has the DNA TGCAGCGTTGCCCAGGGTGAAACTGAAGCTTTCTTT. The chain carries TRBV29-1 and TRBJ1-1, with a weak D call TRBD1 (5 bases). The CDR3 totals 12 residues. V dropped 4 bases and J dropped 5 bases, with 11 bases sitting between them. Germline V gene data show CDR1 as SQVTM and CDR2 as ANQGSEA. The full variable domain, rest sourced from reference TRBV29-1 and TRBJ1-1, is SAVISQKPSRDICQRGTSLTIQCQVDSQVTMMFWYRQQPGQSLTLIATANQGSEATYESGFVIDKFPISRPNLTFSTLTVSNMSPEDSSIYLCSVAQGETEAFFGQGTRLTVV.

The rearrangement uses TRBV30 and TRBJ1-2, with TRBD1 identical over 7 bases. Germline CDR1 GTSNPN, CDR2 SVGIG (reference sequence). With V trimmed by 4 bases and J by 5 bases, 7 bases remained unmatched. This CDR3 region has 13 residues. This chain's CDR3 is CAWTRGRGYGYTF. In nucleotides, the CDR3 is TGTGCCTGGACGAGGGGGCGCGGGTATGGCTACACCTTC.

This chain joins TRBV20-1 and TRBJ2-5, with D possibly matching TRBD2 (6 bases). The CDR3 covers 11 residues. Trimming stripped 6 bases from V and 5 bases from J, with 10 bases between. Germline-derived CDR1 and CDR2 are DFQATT and SNEGSKA (reference sequence). CDR3 region: CSASSVETQYF. The CDR3 region has the DNA TGCAGTGCGTCTAGCGTGGAGACCCAGTACTTC.

The chain has TRBV7-9 and TRBJ2-5; D is undetermined. Germline V gene lookup returns CDR1 SEHNR and CDR2 FQNEAQ (reference sequence). V lost 5 bases to trimming and J lost 5 bases, with 18 bases between them. The CDR3 has 15 residues. The CDR3 spells CASSHTGRAPETQYF. In nucleotides, the CDR3 is TGTGCCAGCAGCCATACTGGGCGTGCCCCTGAGACCCAGTACTTC.

The chain is built from TRBV15 and TRBJ2-5, with D unresolved. This CDR3 is built from 13 residues. Germline assignment: CDR1 LNHNV and CDR2 YYDKDF (reference sequence). Trimming stripped 5 bases from V and 5 bases from J, with 12 bases between. CDR3 sequence reads: CATSLTRQETQYF. CDR3 sequence (DNA): TGTGCCACCAGCCTAACACGGCAGGAGACCCAGTACTTC.

This sequence joins TRBV30 and TRBJ1-1; D not certain. CDR3 length equals 13 residues. Germline CDR1 and CDR2: GTSNPN and SVGIG (reference sequence). V dropped 3 bases and J dropped 5 bases, with 13 bases sitting between them. CDR3 in amino acids: CAWRHLGSTEAFF. The CDR3 bases are TGTGCCTGGAGACACCTGGGGAGTACTGAAGCTTTCTTT.

J is TRBJ1-2 and V is TRBV5-4; D is unresolved. The CDR3 length is 15 residues. The germline gives CDR1 SGHNT, CDR2 YYREEE (reference sequence). Trimming pared 0 bases from V and 2 bases from J, leaving 11 bases between. The CDR3 reads CASSLAPGENYGYTF. CDR3 DNA: TGTGCCAGCAGCTTGGCGCCTGGGGAAAACTATGGCTACACCTTC.

Turning to this clone: Germline is not matched at one junction end, which may reflect a read error. The chain has TRBV7-7 and TRBJ2-7, with D hard to call. This CDR3 is 13 amino acids long. The germline CDR1 and CDR2 sequences are SSHAT and FNYEAQ (reference sequence). The CDR3 DNA follows: TGTGCTAGCAGCTTAGTAGTGAAGGGAACGCAGTACTTC. As protein: CASSLVVKGTQYF.

This clone appeared a few times. The rearrangement uses TRBV19 and TRBJ2-3, with 7 bases that match TRBD2. This CDR3 is built from 15 residues. Germline loops: CDR1 LNHDA, CDR2 SQIVND (reference sequence). J lost 3 bases, V lost 9 bases, and 12 bases had no gene match. Here the CDR3 DNA reads TGTGCCAGCCGGAGTCCTGGACTAGGGACAGATACGCAGTATTTT. Residues: CASRSPGLGTDTQYF.

The chain joins TRBV27 to TRBJ1-5; the D is unclear. The CDR3 totals 13 residues. In germline, CDR1 is MNHEY, CDR2 SMNVEV (reference sequence). The germline V and J ends were trimmed by 5 bases and 3 bases, with 8 bases remaining between them. Here the CDR3 reads CASSDRYNQPQHF. Written as DNA, the CDR3 is TGTGCCAGCAGTGATCGGTACAATCAGCCCCAGCATTTT.

Only one count was recorded for this clone. V and J are TRBV6-5 and TRBJ2-7, with a tentative D call TRBD1 (7 bases). This CDR3 is 14 amino acids long. The V gene lost 5 bases and the J gene lost 3 bases, with 14 bases spanning the gap. Germline V gives CDR1 MNHEY, CDR2 SVGAGI. The CDR3: CASSKNRGGYEQYF. In nucleotides, the CDR3 is TGTGCCAGCAGTAAGAACAGGGGAGGCTACGAGCAGTACTTC.

This rearrangement joins TRBV13 to TRBJ1-2; the match to TRBD1 covers 7 bases. CDR1 is PRHDT and CDR2 is FYEKMQ in the germline V gene (reference sequence). The trim removed 4 bases at V and 8 bases at J, leaving 10 bases unmatched. The CDR3 is 14 residues long. CDR3 residues: CASSSRQGGQGYTF. In DNA form, the CDR3 reads TGTGCCAGCAGCTCCCGCCAGGGGGGCCAGGGCTACACCTTC.

The V call is TRBV29-1, the J call TRBJ1-2; 7 positions agree with TRBD1. With 4 bases clipped from V and 4 bases from J, the junction kept 18 bases outside the gene matches. The CDR3 sequence is 17 residues long. Looked up from germline, CDR1 is SQVTM and CDR2 is ANQGSEA. The CDR3 here is CSVVGTRPGQRAYGYTF. In nucleotides, the CDR3 is TGCAGCGTTGTGGGGACTCGGCCGGGACAGCGGGCCTATGGCTACACCTTC.

The chain has TRBV18 and TRBJ2-7; perhaps TRBD1 as D (5 bases). V dropped 2 bases and J dropped 3 bases, with 11 bases sitting between them. The germline V gene encodes CDR1 KGHSH and CDR2 LQKENI. The CDR3 spans 14 residues. This CDR3 reads CASSPMGRDYEQYF. CDR3 nucleotide sequence: TGTGCCAGCTCACCAATGGGCAGGGACTACGAGCAGTACTTC.

The J gene is TRBJ2-1, the V gene TRBV7-3; D is uncertain. CDR1 is SGHTA and CDR2 is FQGTGA in the germline V gene. The CDR3 loop spans 14 amino acids. V lost 4 bases and J 6 bases, leaving 13 bases between the germline ends. CDR3 sequence: CASSSTTVRNEQFF. The CDR3 region has the DNA TGTGCCAGCAGCTCGACGACTGTCCGCAATGAGCAGTTCTTC.

This clone was recorded many times. The CDR3 DNA follows: TGTGCCAGCAGTTACAATGAGGGGGTTAGCAATCAGCCCCAGCATTTT. Protein product: CASSYNEGVSNQPQHF. The chain carries TRBV6-6 and TRBJ1-5; possible D gene TRBD1, 6 bases. V was pared by 2 bases and J by 0 bases, with 11 bases between. The germline V gene has CDR1 MNHNY and CDR2 SVGAGI (reference sequence). The CDR3 extends over 16 amino acids.

The V and J genes are TRBV29-1 and TRBJ1-1, with D perhaps TRBD1 (5 bases). The CDR3 extends over 12 amino acids. Per the germline V gene, CDR1 is SQVTM and CDR2 is ANQGSEA. Trimming removed 4 bases from V and 4 bases from J, with 10 bases in between. DNA for the CDR3: TGCAGCGTTGCAGGGTTTAGCACTGAAGCTTTCTTT. Translating gives CSVAGFSTEAFF.

The genes are TRBV18 and TRBJ2-7; D is uncertain. There are 14 residues in the CDR3. The germline V and J ends were trimmed by 2 bases and 0 bases, with 8 bases remaining between them. Germline CDR1 reads KGHSH; CDR2 reads LQKENI. The CDR3 DNA is TGTGCCAGCTCACCAGGGCTGAGCTCCTACGAGCAGTACTTC. Its protein product is CASSPGLSSYEQYF. Filled out from reference TRBV18 and TRBJ2-7, the complete variable domain reads NAGVMQNPRHLVRRRGQEARLRCSPMKGHSHVYWYRQLPEEGLKFMVYLQKENIIDESGMPKERFSAEFPKEGPSILRIQQVVRGDSAAYFCASSPGLSSYEQYFGPGTRLTVT.

This chain links TRBV30 with TRBJ2-7, with D perhaps TRBD1 or TRBD2 (5 bases each). Germline CDR1 reads GTSNPN; CDR2 reads SVGIG (reference sequence). There are 11 residues in the CDR3. Trimming took 5 bases from V and 4 from J, leaving 9 bases between them. CDR3 nucleotide sequence: TGTGCCTGGGGGACGTGGTACGAGCAGTACTTC. Residues: CAWGTWYEQYF.

V and J are TRBV10-3 and TRBJ2-5; weak D call: TRBD2 (6 bases). This CDR3 region has 13 residues. Germline V lookup: CDR1 ENHRY, CDR2 SYGVKD. V was pared by 6 bases and J by 4 bases, with 12 bases between. CDR3 amino acids: CAIRGGLTETQYF. The CDR3, as DNA: TGTGCCATCAGGGGGGGACTCACAGAGACCCAGTACTTC.